These 10 T cell receptor beta chains were sequenced from one sample in a study of T-cell reconstitution after alpha-beta-depleted transplantation in children. During its preparation, the TCRbeta library received unique molecular identifiers. TCRdb reprocessed the PCR reads with MiXCR, giving one entry per CDR3 protein. The sample records approximately 270,000 distinct CDR3 sequences, under 30% being singletons. The sample was PBMCs, mostly from graft donor cells, taken 360 days after TCRalphabeta/CD19-depleted stem cell transplant. These receptors came from a female patient between 2 and 15 years old who had a stem cell transplant for congenital amegakaryocytic thrombocytopenia, so the T cells may come from the graft donor.

This clonotype was detected many times. V and J are TRBV4-1 and TRBJ2-3, with TRBD2 matching over 8 bases. There are 16 residues in the CDR3. Germline V gene sequence: CDR1 MGHRA, CDR2 YSYEKL. V shed 2 bases, J shed 0 bases, and the junction held 4 bases outside the gene matches. For the CDR3, the DNA is TGCGCCAGCAGCCAAAAATTAGCGGGAAGCACAGATACGCAGTATTTT. Protein: CASSQKLAGSTDTQYF.

This clonotype came up a few times. The V gene is TRBV12-3 or TRBV12-4, the J gene TRBJ2-3; D remains unclear. Trimming took off 2 bases at V and 5 bases at J, with 14 bases between the two ends. The CDR3 runs to 15 residues. In DNA form, the CDR3 reads TGTGCCAGCAGTTTACTCTTATGGGCACAAGATACGCAGTATTTT. As protein: CASSLLLWAQDTQYF.

V is TRBV6-1 and J is TRBJ2-2; 9 nucleotides line up with TRBD1. Germline V gene data show CDR1 as MNHNS and CDR2 as SASEGT. CDR3 size: 14 residues. The V gene end was trimmed by 9 bases and the J gene end by 0 bases; junction bases not matched to a gene: 2. Here the CDR3 reads CASTGGPNTGELFF. The CDR3 nucleotides are TGTGCCAGTACAGGGGGCCCGAACACCGGGGAGCTGTTTTTT.

V usage is TRBV2 and J usage is TRBJ1-5; TRBD1 matches at 8 bases. Looked up from germline, CDR1 is SNHLY and CDR2 is FYNNEI. The CDR3 contains 18 residues. Unmatched junction bases numbered 16, after V lost 6 bases and J lost 3 bases. The DNA of the CDR3 is TGTGCCAGCAGACTAGGACAGGGCCCTCGACTACTCAATCAGCCCCAGCATTTT. It codes for CASRLGQGPRLLNQPQHF.

This clonotype was detected a few times. V and J are TRBV7-6 and TRBJ2-2; TRBD2 is a possible D gene (6 bases). The germline V and J ends were trimmed by 4 bases and 1 base, with 16 bases remaining between them. Per germline, CDR1 SGHVS and CDR2 FNYEAQ. This CDR3 spans 17 amino acids. CDR3 sequence (DNA): TGTGCCAGCAGCTCGTTGGGACGGGACTTGAACACCGGGGAGCTGTTTTTT. This gives the protein CASSSLGRDLNTGELFF.

This sequence joins TRBV7-7 and TRBJ2-5, with 7 bases matching TRBD2. From germline, CDR1 is SSHAT and CDR2 FNYEAQ (reference sequence). V shed 3 bases, J shed 3 bases, and the junction held 1 base outside the gene matches. The CDR3 consists of 13 residues. CDR3 protein: CASSFGGKETQYF. CDR3 sequence (DNA): TGTGCCAGCAGCTTCGGGGGGAAAGAGACCCAGTACTTC.

V is TRBV12-3 or TRBV12-4 and J is TRBJ2-3; 10 nucleotides align to TRBD2. The J segment lost 0 bases and the V segment lost 5 bases, leaving 26 bases of the junction unmatched. CDR3 length: 23 residues. CDR3 loop: CASSPRQGSRTSGHPGSTDTQYF. The DNA of the CDR3 is TGTGCCAGCAGTCCGAGACAGGGAAGTAGGACTAGCGGACACCCAGGAAGCACAGATACGCAGTATTTT.

This clonotype was recorded a few times. The V call is TRBV5-1, the J call TRBJ1-2; D not certain. The V end was cut by 1 base, the J end by 6 bases, with 22 bases between. The CDR3 runs 17 residues. The V gene's germline CDR1 is SGHRS and CDR2 YFSETQ. The CDR3 here is CASSLHSTYDSYHGYTF. The CDR3 DNA reads as TGCGCCAGCAGCTTGCACAGTACTTATGACTCTTATCATGGCTACACCTTC.

The V call is TRBV5-4, the J call TRBJ2-7; 7 bases line up with TRBD1. V was clipped by 0 bases and J by 4 bases; unmatched bases: 4. The germline V gene has CDR1 SGHNT and CDR2 YYREEE (reference sequence). CDR3 size: 14 residues. This chain's CDR3 is CASSLATGLYEQYF. The CDR3 coding sequence is TGTGCCAGCAGCTTGGCGACAGGGTTATACGAGCAGTACTTC. Based on the CDR3 plus reference TRBV5-4 and TRBJ2-7, the full variable domain is ETGVTQSPTHLIKTRGQQVTLRCSSQSGHNTVSWYQQALGQGPQFIFQYYREEENGRGNFPPRFSGLQFPNYSSELNVNALELDDSALYLCASSLATGLYEQYFGPGTRLTVT.

The rearrangement joins TRBV20-1 to TRBJ2-1, with D maybe TRBD2 (5 bases). This CDR3 is 15 amino acids long. The V gene's germline CDR1 is DFQATT and CDR2 SNEGSKA (reference sequence). V shed 6 bases and J shed 4 bases, with 19 bases lying between them. Here the CDR3 reads CSATRTGRPYNEQFF. In nucleotides, the CDR3 is TGCAGTGCCACAAGGACGGGGAGACCTTACAATGAGCAGTTCTTC.